This T cell receptor beta chain originates from a study of molecular identifiers for immune sequencing clone quantification. The use of previously described methods and listed TCR primers produced the bulk TCR libraries. From the PCR reads, TCRdb called clonotypes with MiXCR, one entry per CDR3 protein. The table lists approximately 590,000 distinct CDR3 sequences, about 25% of them singletons. This CDR3 contains 18 residues. V gave up 3 bases and J gave up 4 bases, with 25 bases separating them. Sequenced: naive CD8+ T cells from blood, with Jurkat cell RNA spiked in. As for subset: FACS-sorted CD8+CD4-CCR7+CD45RA+ naive T cells. The TCR originated in a human donor in good health. Some libraries in this study had Jurkat cell RNA spiked in. The J gene is TRBJ2-7, the V gene TRBV12-3 or TRBV12-4; D gene unclear. The DNA of the CDR3 is TGTGCCAGCAGTTTCATCCCCGGACGCTCAGCACCAGAATACGAGCAGTACTTC. Amino acid sequence: CASSFIPGRSAPEYEQYF.